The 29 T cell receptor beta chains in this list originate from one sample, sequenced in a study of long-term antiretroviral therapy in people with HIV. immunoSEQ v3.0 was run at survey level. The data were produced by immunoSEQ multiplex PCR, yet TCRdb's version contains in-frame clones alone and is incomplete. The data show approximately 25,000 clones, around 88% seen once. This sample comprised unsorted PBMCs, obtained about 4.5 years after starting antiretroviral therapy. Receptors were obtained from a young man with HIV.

The CDR3 coding sequence is TGTGCCAGCAGCGGGGTCGGGCGGGATACGCAGTATTTT. This codes for CASSGVGRDTQYF. This chain joins TRBV9 and TRBJ2-3; D is ambiguous. V lost 3 bases to trimming and J lost 6 bases, with 11 bases between them. CDR3 length: 13 residues. Germline CDR1 and CDR2: SGDLS and YYNGEE.

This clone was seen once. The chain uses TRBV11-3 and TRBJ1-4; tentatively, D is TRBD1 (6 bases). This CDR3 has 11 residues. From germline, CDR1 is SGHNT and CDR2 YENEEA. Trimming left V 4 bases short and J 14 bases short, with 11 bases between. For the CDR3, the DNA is TGTGCCAGCAGCTCGGACAGCACGCTGTTTTTT. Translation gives CASSSDSTLFF.

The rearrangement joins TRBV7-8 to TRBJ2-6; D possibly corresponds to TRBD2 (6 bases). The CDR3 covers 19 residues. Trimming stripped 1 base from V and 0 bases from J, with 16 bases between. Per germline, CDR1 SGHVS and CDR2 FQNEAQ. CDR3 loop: CASSLERVRGDSGANVLTF. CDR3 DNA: TGTGCCAGCAGCTTAGAGCGGGTGCGGGGAGACTCTGGGGCCAACGTCCTGACTTTC.

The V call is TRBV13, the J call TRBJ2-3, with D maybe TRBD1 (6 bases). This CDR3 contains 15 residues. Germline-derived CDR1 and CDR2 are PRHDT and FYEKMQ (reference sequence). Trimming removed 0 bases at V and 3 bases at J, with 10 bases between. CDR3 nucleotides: TGTGCCAGCAGCTTAGGCCACAGGGAGACAGATACGCAGTATTTT. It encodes CASSLGHRETDTQYF.

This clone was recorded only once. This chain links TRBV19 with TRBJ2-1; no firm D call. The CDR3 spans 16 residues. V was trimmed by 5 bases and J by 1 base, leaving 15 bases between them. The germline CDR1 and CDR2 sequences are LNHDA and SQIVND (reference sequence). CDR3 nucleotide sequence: TGTGCCAGTAGTCTCTCCTTGAGTTATTCCTACAATGAGCAGTTCTTC. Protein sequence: CASSLSLSYSYNEQFF. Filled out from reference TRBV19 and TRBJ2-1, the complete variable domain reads DGGITQSPKYLFRKEGQNVTLSCEQNLNHDAMYWYRQDPGQGLRLIYYSQIVNDFQKGDIAEGYSVSREKKESFPLTVTSAQKNPTAFYLCASSLSLSYSYNEQFFGPGTRLTVL.

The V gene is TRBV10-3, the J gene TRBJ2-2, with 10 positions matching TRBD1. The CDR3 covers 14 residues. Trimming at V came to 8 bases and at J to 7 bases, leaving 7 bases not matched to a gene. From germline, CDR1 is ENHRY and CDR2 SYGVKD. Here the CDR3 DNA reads TGTGCCATCGCAGACAGGGGGCAGGTCGGGGAGCTGTTTTTT. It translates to CAIADRGQVGELFF.

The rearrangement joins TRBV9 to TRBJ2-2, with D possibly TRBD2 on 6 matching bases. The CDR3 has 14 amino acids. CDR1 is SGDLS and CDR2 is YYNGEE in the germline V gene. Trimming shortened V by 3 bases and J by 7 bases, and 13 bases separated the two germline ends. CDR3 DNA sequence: TGTGCCAGCAGCGCCTCGGGACTGGTCGGGGAGCTGTTTTTT. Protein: CASSASGLVGELFF.

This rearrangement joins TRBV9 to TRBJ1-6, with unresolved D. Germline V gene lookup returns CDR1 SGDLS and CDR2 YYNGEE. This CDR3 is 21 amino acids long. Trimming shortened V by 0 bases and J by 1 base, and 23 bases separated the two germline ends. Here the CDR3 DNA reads TGTGCCAGCAGCGTAGGAGTAGCTCAGGTCGGGTCGAGATCCTATAATTCACCCCTCCACTTT. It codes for CASSVGVAQVGSRSYNSPLHF. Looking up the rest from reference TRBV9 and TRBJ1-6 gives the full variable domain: DSGVTQTPKHLITATGQRVTLRCSPRSGDLSVYWYQQSLDQGLQFLIQYYNGEERAKGNILERFSAQQFPDLHSELNLSSLELGDSALYFCASSVGVAQVGSRSYNSPLHFGNGTRLTVT.

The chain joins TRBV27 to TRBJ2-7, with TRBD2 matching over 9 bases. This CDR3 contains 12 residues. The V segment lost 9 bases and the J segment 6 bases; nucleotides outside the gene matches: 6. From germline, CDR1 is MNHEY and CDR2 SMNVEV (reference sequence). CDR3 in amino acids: CASGGRGGEQYF. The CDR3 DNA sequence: TGTGCCAGTGGGGGGCGGGGGGGCGAGCAGTACTTC.

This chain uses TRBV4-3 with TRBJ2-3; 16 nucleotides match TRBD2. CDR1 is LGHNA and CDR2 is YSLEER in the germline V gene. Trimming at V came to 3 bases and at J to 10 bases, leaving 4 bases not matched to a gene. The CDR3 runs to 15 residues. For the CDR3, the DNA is TGCGCCAGCAGCCAGTCCGGGACTAGCGGGGGGGCGCAGTATTTT. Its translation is CASSQSGTSGGAQYF.

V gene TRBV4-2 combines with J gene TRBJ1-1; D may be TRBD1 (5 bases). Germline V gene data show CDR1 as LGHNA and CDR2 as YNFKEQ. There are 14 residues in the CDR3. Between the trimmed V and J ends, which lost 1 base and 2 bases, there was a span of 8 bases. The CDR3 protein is CASSQVGDNTEAFF. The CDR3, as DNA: TGTGCCAGCAGCCAAGTGGGGGATAACACTGAAGCTTTCTTT.

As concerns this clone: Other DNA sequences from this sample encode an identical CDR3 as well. CDR3 DNA: TGCGCCAGCAGCTTGACAGGGGCTGGAAACACCATATATTTT. Amino acid sequence: CASSLTGAGNTIYF. The chain uses TRBV5-1 and TRBJ1-3; TRBD1 matches 7 bases. V was pared by 1 base and J by 2 bases, with 0 bases of the junction left unmatched. Germline V CDR1 and CDR2: SGHRS, YFSETQ. The CDR3 spans 14 residues.

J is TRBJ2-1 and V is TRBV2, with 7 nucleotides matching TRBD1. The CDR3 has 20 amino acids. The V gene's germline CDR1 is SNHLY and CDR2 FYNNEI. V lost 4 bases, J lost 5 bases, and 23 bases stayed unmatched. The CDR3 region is CASSVADRVLGQEVNNEQFF. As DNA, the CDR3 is TGTGCCAGCAGTGTTGCCGACAGGGTTCTGGGTCAGGAAGTTAACAATGAGCAGTTCTTC.

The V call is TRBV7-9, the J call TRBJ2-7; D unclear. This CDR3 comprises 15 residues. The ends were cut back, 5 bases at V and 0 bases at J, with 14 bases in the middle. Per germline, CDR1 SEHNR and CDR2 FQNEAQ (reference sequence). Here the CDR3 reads CASSPVRGLSYEQYF. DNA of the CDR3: TGTGCCAGCAGCCCCGTACGAGGTCTCTCCTACGAGCAGTACTTC. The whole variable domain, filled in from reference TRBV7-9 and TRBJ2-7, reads DTGVSQNPRHKITKRGQNVTFRCDPISEHNRLYWYRQTLGQGPEFLTYFQNEAQLEKSRLLSDRFSAERPKGSFSTLEIQRTEQGDSAMYLCASSPVRGLSYEQYFGPGTRLTVT.

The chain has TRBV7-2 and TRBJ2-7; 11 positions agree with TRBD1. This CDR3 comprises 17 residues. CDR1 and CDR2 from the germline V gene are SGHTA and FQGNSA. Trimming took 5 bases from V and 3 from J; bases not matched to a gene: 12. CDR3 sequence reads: CASSHTGQGATNYEQYF. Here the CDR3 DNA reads TGTGCCAGCAGCCATACAGGACAGGGGGCAACAAACTACGAGCAGTACTTC.

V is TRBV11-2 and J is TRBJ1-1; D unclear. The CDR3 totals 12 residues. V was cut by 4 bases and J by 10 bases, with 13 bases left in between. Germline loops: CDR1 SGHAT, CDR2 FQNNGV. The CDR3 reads CASSYLEGRAFF. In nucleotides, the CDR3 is TGTGCCAGCAGCTACCTGGAGGGCCGAGCTTTCTTT.

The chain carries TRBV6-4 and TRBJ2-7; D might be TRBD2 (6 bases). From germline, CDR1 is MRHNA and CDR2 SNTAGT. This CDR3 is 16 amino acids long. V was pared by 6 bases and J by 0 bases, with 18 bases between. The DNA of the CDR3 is TGTGCCAGCAGGGGGCCGGGACTGGTTAGCTCCTACGAGCAGTACTTC. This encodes CASRGPGLVSSYEQYF.

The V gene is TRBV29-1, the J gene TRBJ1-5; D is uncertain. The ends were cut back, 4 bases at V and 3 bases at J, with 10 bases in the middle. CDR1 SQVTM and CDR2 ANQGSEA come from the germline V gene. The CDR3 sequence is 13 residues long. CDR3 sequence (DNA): TGCAGCGTTGCGTTGGGCACCAATCAGCCCCAGCATTTT. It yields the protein CSVALGTNQPQHF.

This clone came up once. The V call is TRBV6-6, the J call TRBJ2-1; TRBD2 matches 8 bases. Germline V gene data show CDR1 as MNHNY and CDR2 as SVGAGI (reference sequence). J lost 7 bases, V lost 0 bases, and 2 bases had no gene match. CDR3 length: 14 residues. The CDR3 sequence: CASSYSSGGNEQFF. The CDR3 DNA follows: TGTGCCAGCAGTTACTCCTCGGGGGGGAATGAGCAGTTCTTC.

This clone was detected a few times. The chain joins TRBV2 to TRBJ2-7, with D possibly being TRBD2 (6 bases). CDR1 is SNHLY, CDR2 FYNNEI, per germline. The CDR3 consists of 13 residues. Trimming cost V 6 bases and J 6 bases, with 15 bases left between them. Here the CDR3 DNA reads TGTGCCAGCAGGTGGTCGCGGGACGGCGAGCAGTACTTC. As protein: CASRWSRDGEQYF.

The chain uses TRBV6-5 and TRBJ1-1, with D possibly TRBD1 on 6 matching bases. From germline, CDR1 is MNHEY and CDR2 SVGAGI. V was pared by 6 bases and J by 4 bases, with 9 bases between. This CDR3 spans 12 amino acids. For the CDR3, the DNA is TGTGCCAGCAGGAGGGGGGCCACTGAAGCTTTCTTT. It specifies CASRRGATEAFF.

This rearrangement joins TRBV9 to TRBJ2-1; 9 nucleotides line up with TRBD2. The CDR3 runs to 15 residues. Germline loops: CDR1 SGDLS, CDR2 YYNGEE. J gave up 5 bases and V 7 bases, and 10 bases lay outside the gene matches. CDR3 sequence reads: CASASGSGSNNEQFF. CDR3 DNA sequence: TGTGCCAGCGCTTCCGGTAGCGGGAGCAACAATGAGCAGTTCTTC.

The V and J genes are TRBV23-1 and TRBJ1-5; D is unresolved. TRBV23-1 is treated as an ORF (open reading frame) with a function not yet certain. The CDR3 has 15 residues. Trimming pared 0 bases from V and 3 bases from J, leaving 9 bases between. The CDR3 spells CASSQSGGPNQPQHF. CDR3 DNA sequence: TGCGCCAGCAGTCAATCAGGAGGGCCCAATCAGCCCCAGCATTTT.

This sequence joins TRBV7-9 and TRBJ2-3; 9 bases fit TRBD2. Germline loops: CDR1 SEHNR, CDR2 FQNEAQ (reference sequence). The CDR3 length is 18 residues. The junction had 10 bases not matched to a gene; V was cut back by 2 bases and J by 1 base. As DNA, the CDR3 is TGTGCCAGCAGCTTACTCAAAGTAGCGGGAGATCGCACAGATACGCAGTATTTT. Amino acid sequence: CASSLLKVAGDRTDTQYF.

The CDR3 loop is CSVGLGTGSDTQYF. CDR3 DNA sequence: TGCAGCGTTGGCCTCGGGACAGGATCCGATACGCAGTATTTT. This chain uses TRBV29-1 with TRBJ2-3; 8 bases line up with TRBD1. In germline, CDR1 is SQVTM, CDR2 ANQGSEA. Trimming took 4 bases from V and 6 from J; bases not matched to a gene: 9. This CDR3 is built from 14 residues.

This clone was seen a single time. DNA of the CDR3: TGTGCCACCCAAGGGGACAGCTTCAATCAGCCCCAGCATTTT. Protein sequence: CATQGDSFNQPQHF. The chain recombines TRBV10-3 with TRBJ1-5; TRBD1 aligns across 7 bases. V shed 10 bases, J shed 3 bases, and the junction held 9 bases outside the gene matches. This CDR3 region has 14 residues. The germline gives CDR1 ENHRY, CDR2 SYGVKD.

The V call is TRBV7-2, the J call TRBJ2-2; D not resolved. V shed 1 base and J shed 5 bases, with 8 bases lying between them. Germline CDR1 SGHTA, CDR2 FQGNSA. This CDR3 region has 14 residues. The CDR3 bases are TGTGCCAGCAGCTTAGAAGGTAGAACCGGGGAGCTGTTTTTT. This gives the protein CASSLEGRTGELFF. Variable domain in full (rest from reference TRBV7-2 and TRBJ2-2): GAGVSQSPSNKVTEKGKDVELRCDPISGHTALYWYRQSLGQGLEFLIYFQGNSAPDKSGLPSDRFSAERTGGSVSTLTIQRTQQEDSAVYLCASSLEGRTGELFFGEGSRLTVL.

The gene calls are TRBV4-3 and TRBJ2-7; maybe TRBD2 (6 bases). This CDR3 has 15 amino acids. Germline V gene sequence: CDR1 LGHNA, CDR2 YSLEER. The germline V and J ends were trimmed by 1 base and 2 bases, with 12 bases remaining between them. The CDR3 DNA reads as TGCGCCAGCAGCCAAGTGCCCGGGGGAACCTACGAGCAGTACTTC. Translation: CASSQVPGGTYEQYF.

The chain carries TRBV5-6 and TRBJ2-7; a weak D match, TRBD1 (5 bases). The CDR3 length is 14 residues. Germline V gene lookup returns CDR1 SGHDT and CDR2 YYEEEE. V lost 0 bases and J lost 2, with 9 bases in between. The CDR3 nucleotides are TGTGCCAGCAGCTTGGGGGGCAGACCCTACGAGCAGTACTTC. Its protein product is CASSLGGRPYEQYF.